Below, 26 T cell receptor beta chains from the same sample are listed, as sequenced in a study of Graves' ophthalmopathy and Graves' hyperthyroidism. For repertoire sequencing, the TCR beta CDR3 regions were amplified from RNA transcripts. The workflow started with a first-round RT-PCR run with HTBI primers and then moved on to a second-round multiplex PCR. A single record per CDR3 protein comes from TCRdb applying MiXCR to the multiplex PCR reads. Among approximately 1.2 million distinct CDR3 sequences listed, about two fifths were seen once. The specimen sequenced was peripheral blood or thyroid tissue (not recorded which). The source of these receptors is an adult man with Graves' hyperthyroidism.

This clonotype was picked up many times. In nucleotides, the CDR3 is TGTGCCAGCAGACCCCAGACAGGGGGCGGTGAGACCCAGTACTTC. It specifies CASRPQTGGGETQYF. V is TRBV12-3 or TRBV12-4 and J is TRBJ2-5; TRBD1 matches 10 bases. The CDR3 extends over 15 amino acids. V shed 6 bases and J 5 bases; nucleotides not matched to a gene: 9.

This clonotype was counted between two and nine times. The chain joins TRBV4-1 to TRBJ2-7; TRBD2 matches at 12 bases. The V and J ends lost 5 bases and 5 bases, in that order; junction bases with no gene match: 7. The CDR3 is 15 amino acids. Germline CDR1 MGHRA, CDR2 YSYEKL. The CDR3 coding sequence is TGCGCCAGCAGCAGGCGACTAGCGGGAGCCAACGAGCAGTACTTC. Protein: CASSRRLAGANEQYF.

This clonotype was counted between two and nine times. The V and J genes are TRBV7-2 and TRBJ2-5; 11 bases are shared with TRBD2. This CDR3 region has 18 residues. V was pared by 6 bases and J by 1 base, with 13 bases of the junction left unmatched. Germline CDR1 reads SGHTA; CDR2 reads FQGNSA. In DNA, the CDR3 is TGTGCCAGCAGTTACGGGCTAGCGGGAGGAACGTTCCAAGAGACCCAGTACTTC. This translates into CASSYGLAGGTFQETQYF.

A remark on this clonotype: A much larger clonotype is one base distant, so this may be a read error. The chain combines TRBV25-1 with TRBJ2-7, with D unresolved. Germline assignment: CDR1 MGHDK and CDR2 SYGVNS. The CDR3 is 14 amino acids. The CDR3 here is CASSRDITAYEQHF. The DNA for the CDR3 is TGCGCCAGCAGCCGAGACATTACAGCATACGAGCAGCACTTC.

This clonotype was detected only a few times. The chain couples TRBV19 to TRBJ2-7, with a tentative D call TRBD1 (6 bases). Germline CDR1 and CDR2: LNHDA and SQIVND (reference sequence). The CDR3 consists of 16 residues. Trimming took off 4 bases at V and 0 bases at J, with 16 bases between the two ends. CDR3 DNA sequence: TGTGCCAGTAGTAGAAGTGTTAGGGGGTACTCCTACGAGCAGTACTTC. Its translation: CASSRSVRGYSYEQYF.

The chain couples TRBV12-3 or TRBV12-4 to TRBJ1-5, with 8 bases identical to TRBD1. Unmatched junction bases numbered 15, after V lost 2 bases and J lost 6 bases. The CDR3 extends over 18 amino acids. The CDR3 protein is CASSLRSPKTGVVQPQHF. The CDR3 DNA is TGTGCCAGCAGTTTAAGGAGCCCCAAGACAGGGGTGGTTCAGCCCCAGCATTTT.

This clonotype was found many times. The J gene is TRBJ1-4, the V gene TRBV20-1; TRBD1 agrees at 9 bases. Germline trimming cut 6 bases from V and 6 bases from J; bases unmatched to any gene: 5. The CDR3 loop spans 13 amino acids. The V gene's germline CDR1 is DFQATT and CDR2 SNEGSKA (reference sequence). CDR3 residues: CSANRGLDEKLFF. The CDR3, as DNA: TGCAGTGCAAACAGGGGGCTGGATGAAAAACTGTTTTTT.

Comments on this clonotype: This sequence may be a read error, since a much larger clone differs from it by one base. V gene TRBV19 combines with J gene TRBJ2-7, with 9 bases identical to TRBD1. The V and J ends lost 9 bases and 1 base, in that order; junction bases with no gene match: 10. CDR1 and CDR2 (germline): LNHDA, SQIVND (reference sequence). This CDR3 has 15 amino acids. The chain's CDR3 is CASSFPGTGSYEQYF. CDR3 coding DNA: TGTGCCAGCAGCTTCCCCGGGACAGGGTCCTACGAGCAGTACTTC. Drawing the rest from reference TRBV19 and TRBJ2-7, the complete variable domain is DGGITQSPKYLFRKEGQNVTLSCEQNLNHDAMYWYRQDPGQGLRLIYYSQIVNDFQKGDIAEGYSVSREKKESFPLTVTSAQKNPTAFYLCASSFPGTGSYEQYFGPGTRLTVT.

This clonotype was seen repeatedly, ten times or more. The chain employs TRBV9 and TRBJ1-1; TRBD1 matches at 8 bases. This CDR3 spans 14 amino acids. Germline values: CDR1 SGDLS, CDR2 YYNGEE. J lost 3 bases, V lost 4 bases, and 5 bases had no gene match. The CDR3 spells CASSPQGEDTEAFF. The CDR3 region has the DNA TGTGCCAGCAGCCCACAGGGGGAAGACACTGAAGCTTTCTTT.

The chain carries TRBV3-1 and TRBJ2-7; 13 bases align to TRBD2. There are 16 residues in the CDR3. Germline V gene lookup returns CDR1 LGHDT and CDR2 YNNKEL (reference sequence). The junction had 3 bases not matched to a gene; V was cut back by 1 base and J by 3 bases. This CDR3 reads CASSQVRLAGGYEQYF. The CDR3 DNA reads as TGTGCCAGCAGCCAAGTCCGACTAGCGGGGGGCTACGAGCAGTACTTC.

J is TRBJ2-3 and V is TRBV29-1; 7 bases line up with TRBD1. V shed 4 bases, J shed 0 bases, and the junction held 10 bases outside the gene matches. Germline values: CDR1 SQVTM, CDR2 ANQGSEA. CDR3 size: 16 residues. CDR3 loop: CSVASLTGVSTDTQYF. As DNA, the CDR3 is TGCAGCGTTGCCTCTTTAACAGGGGTGAGCACAGATACGCAGTATTTT.

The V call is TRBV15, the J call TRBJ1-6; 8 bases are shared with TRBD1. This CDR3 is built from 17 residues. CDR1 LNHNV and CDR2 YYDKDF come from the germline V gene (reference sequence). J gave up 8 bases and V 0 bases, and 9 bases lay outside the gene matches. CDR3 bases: TGTGCCACCAGCAGAGATTCGACAGGGGAGTGGGATTCACCCCTCCACTTT. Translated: CATSRDSTGEWDSPLHF.

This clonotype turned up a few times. The CDR3 is CSARDRPSGRGSYEQYF. Here the CDR3 DNA reads TGCAGTGCTAGAGATCGTCCTAGCGGGAGAGGGTCCTACGAGCAGTACTTC. The chain links TRBV20-1 to TRBJ2-7, with TRBD2 identical over 10 bases. Trimming cost V 0 bases and J 1 base; bases outside gene matches: 9. The CDR3 contains 17 residues. Germline V gene data show CDR1 as DFQATT and CDR2 as SNEGSKA (reference sequence).

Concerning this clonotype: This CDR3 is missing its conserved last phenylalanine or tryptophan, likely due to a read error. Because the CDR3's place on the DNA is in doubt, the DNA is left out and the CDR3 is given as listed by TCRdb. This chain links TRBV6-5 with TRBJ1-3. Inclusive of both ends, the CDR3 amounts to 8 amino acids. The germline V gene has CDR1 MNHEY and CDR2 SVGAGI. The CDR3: CASRTPNT.

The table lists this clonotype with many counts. The CDR3 loop is CASSFGTGGLGTEAFF. The CDR3 region has the DNA TGTGCCAGCAGCTTTGGGACCGGGGGCCTCGGGACTGAAGCTTTCTTT. The V gene is TRBV7-9, the J gene TRBJ1-1, with a tentative D call TRBD1 (6 bases). V lost 3 bases to trimming and J lost 5 bases, with 19 bases between them. Germline lookup yields CDR1 SEHNR and CDR2 FQNEAQ (reference sequence). CDR3 length: 16 residues.

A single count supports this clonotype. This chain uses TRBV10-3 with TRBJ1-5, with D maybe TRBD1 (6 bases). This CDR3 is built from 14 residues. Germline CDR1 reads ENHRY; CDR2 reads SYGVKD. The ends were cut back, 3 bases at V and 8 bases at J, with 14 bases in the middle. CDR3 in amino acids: CAISERGGGKPQHF. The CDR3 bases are TGTGCCATCAGTGAAAGGGGGGGAGGCAAGCCCCAGCATTTT.

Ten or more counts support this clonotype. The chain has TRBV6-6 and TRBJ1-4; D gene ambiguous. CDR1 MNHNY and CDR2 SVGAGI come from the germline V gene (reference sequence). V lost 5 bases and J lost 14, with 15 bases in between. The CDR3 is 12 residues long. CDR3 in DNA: TGTGCCAGCAGTAACCAGTACGGGGATCTGTTTTTT. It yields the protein CASSNQYGDLFF.

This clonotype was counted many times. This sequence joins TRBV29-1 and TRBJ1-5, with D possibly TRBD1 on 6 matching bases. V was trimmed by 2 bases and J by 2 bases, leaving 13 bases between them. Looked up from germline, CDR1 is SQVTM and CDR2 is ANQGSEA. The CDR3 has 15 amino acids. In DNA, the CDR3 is TGCAGCGTTGAACTGGGGGGCTCTGGCAATCAGCCCCAGCATTTT. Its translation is CSVELGGSGNQPQHF.

The DNA of the CDR3 is TGTGCCACCTCGTGGGAGCAGTACTTC. This translates into CATSWEQYF. The J gene is TRBJ2-7, the V gene TRBV10-3; no definite D call. Germline CDR1 ENHRY, CDR2 SYGVKD. The CDR3 covers 9 residues. Trimming took 10 bases from V and 7 from J, leaving 8 bases between them.

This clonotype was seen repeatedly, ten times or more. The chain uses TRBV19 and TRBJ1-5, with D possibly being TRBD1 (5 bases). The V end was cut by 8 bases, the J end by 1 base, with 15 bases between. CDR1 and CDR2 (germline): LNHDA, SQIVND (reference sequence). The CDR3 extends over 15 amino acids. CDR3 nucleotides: TGTGCCAGTCGGACCTCGGACATCAGCAATCAGCCCCAGCATTTT. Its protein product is CASRTSDISNQPQHF.

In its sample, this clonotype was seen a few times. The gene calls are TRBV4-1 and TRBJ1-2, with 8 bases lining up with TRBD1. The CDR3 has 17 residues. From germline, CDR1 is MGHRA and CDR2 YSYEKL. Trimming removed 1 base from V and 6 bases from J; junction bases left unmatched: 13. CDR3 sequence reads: CASSQAYGQGLFHGYTF. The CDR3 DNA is TGCGCCAGCAGCCAAGCCTACGGACAGGGCCTGTTTCATGGCTACACCTTC.

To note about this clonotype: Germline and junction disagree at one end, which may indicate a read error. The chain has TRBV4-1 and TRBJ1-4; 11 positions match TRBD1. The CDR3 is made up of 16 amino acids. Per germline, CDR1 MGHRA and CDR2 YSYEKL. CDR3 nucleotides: TGTGCCAGCAGCCAAGGGACAGGGGGACTAAATGAAAAACTGTTTTTT. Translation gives CASSQGTGGLNEKLFF.

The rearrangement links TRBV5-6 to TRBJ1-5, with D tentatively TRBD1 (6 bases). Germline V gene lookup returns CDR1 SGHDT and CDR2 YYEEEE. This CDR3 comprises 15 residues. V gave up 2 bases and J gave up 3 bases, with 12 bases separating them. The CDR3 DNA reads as TGTGCCAGCAGCTTCCAGGGGTATGACAATCAGCCCCAGCATTTT. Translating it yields CASSFQGYDNQPQHF. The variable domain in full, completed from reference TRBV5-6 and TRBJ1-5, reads DAGVTQSPTHLIKTRGQQVTLRCSPKSGHDTVSWYQQALGQGPQFIFQYYEEEERQRGNFPDRFSGHQFPNYSSELNVNALLLGDSALYLCASSFQGYDNQPQHFGDGTRLSIL.

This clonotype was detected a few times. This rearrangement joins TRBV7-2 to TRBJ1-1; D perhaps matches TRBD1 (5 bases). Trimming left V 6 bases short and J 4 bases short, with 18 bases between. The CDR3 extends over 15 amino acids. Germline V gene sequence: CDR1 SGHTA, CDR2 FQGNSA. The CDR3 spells CASRIRSRAGTEAFF. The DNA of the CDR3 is TGTGCCAGCAGGATACGGTCCAGGGCGGGCACTGAAGCTTTCTTT.

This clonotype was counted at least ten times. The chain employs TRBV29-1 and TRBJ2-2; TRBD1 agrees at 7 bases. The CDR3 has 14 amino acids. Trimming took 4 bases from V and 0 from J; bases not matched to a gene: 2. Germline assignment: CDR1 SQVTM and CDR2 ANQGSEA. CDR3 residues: CSVAGGSNTGELFF. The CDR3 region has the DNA TGCAGCGTTGCAGGGGGTTCGAACACCGGGGAGCTGTTTTTT.

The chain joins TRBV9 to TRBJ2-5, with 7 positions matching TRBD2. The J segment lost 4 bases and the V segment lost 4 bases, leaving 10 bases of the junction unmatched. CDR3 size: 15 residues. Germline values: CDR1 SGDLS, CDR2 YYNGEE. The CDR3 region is CASSQSGTGIETQYF. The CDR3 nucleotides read TGTGCCAGCAGCCAGAGCGGGACGGGGATAGAGACCCAGTACTTC.